The sequence of this T cell receptor (beta chain) was determined in a study of T cells in Graves' hyperthyroidism and ophthalmopathy (dated by TCRdb to about 2019). The study in broad terms: Peripheral blood samples were taken at initial diagnosis, before any treatment was given. To identify TCR V-J signatures that set the groups apart, the researchers used a discovery cohort of approximately 98 patients, made up of roughly 45 with Graves' ophthalmopathy and 55 to 65 with stable Graves' hyperthyroidism. Prospective prediction of ophthalmopathy was tested in an independent validation cohort of 18 to 20 hyperthyroidism patients and some 17 patients who later progressed to ophthalmopathy. For training and testing, the 100 patients in the discovery cohort were randomly divided in a 7:3 ratio. In more than 5 Graves' hyperthyroidism patients, the study also compared T-cell repertoires from thyroid tissue with T-cell repertoires from blood. Once sampling was done, hyperthyroidism patients were given methimazole at a starting dose of 30 mg daily, whereas ophthalmopathy patients were given high-dose intravenous methylprednisolone. The paper reports TCR Vbeta CDR3 sequencing of more than 120 peripheral blood samples: under 45 ophthalmopathy, fewer than 85 hyperthyroidism and around 17 progressor patients. Here is what the overall study found, with its caveats: No statistical method was used to fix the sample size in advance, and group allocation was not hidden from the investigators. Most expanded thyroid clonotypes (frequency above 0.001) were also detected in blood, suggesting blood repertoires may reflect thyroid immune responses. In validation, the model predicted progression to ophthalmopathy a median of about 6.5 months before onset, with over 60% sensitivity and more than 72% specificity. Ophthalmopathy was separated from stable hyperthyroidism by a 13 V-J signature model, with 85% to 90% sensitivity and roughly 81% specificity obtained in cross-validation and 80%/75% obtained in testing.

Ophthalmopathy patients had moderately to severely active disease, Clinical Activity Score of at least 3, NOSPECS grade of at least 4, and duration under 3 months. Exclusion was applied to patients with uncontrolled infections, other autoimmune diseases, pregnancy or lactation. Diagnoses were based on clinical symptoms, serum thyroxine and TRAb, thyroid ultrasound and orbital computed tomography. PBMCs were separated from roughly 10 ml of fresh peripheral blood using Ficoll-Paque density gradient centrifugation. Trizol reagent was used to extract total RNA, and RNA quality was then checked on an Agilent 2100 Bioanalyzer. This clonotype was counted ten times or more. Its antigen remains unidentified. Base qualities are not provided; no much larger clone lies one nucleotide away. Relative to germline, V is missing 3 bases and J is missing 3 bases, with 0 bases of the junction outside any gene match. The germline V gene encodes CDR1 SEHNR and CDR2 FQNEAQ (reference sequence). Including the terminal cysteine and phenylalanine, the CDR3 comprises 14 residues. Only the CDR3 DNA stays, 42 bases, in frame from base 1.

Amplification of TCR beta CDR3 regions was carried out from RNA transcripts. A first-round RT-PCR of the TCR CDR3 used the HTBI primer set with the Qiagen OneStep RT-PCR kit. Libraries were constructed in a second round of multiplex PCR, after which size selection and purification were carried out. Libraries were sequenced paired-end with 100 bp reads on an Illumina HiSeq2000. The original methods were these. Raw data were processed with SOAPnuke, discarding reads with adapters, uncalled bases, mean Phred below 15, or no exact constant-primer or identifier match. COPE v1.2.5 was used to merge high-quality paired reads, and clonotypes were defined as unique nucleotide sequences. Clonotypes were aligned to IMGT TRBV, TRBD and TRBJ reference segments using MiTCR v1.1. Analysis was restricted to V-J combinations with a frequency above 0.0001, which covered 99.2% of repertoires. The TCS score was defined as the ratio of F50 (clonal expansion) to E x V (chaos), calculated using BLOSUM62-based TCRdist between CDR3 peptides within each V-J. Welch's t-statistics and random forest reduced roughly 540 V-J features to 10 to 15, which were used in a naive Bayes classifier (R e1071). TCRdb took the public reads, trimmed them with fastp at Q25, ran MiXCR for clone calling and kept in-frame beta chains. Identical CDR3 protein sequences are pooled into one entry, listed with their most common genes and DNA. TCRdb, not the original authors, processed these V and J calls. The sample table holds 300,000 to 400,000 distinct CDR3 sequences, of which about 14% were seen once. The ten most abundant clones make up roughly a fifth of the sample.

Sequenced: blood. The sequence was collected from a woman aged 30 to 39 with Graves' ophthalmopathy. Recombination joined TRBV7-9 with TRBJ2-1, with 9 bases in between that match TRBD1. For the CDR3, the sequence is CASSLTGGYNEQFF. The nucleotide sequence reads TGTGCCAGCAGCTTGACAGGGGGCTACAATGAGCAGTTCTTC.